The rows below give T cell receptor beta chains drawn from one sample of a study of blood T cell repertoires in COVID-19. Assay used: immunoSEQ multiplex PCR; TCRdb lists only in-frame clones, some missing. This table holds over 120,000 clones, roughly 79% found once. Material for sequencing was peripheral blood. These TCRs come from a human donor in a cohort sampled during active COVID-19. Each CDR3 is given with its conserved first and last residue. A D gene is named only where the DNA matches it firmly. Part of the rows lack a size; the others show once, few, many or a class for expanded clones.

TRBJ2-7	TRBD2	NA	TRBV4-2	CASSQETSGSGYEQYF	TGTGCCAGCAGCCAGGAGACTAGCGGGAGCGGTTACGAGCAGTACTTC
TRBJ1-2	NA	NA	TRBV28	CASSFGRGSGYGYTF	TGTGCCAGCAGTTTTGGTAGGGGGTCTGGTTATGGCTACACCTTC
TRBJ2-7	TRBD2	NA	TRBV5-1	CASSFRDYTYEQYF	TGCGCCAGCAGCTTCCGGGACTACACCTACGAGCAGTACTTC
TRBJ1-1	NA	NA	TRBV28	CASRRMVGAEAFF	TGTGCCAGCCGGAGAATGGTAGGGGCTGAAGCTTTCTTT
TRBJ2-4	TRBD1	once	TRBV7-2	CASSLAPDRGRVIQYF	TGTGCCAGCAGCTTAGCCCCGGACAGGGGGCGCGTCATTCAGTACTTC
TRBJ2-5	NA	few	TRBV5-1	CASSLREAGETQYF	TGCGCCAGCAGCTTGCGGGAAGCTGGGGAGACCCAGTACTTC
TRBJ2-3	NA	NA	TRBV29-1	CSGPGVSSTDTQYF	TGCAGCGGGCCAGGGGTGAGTAGCACAGATACGCAGTATTTT
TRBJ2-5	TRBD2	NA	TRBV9	CASSVGGTSGQETQYF	TGTGCCAGCAGCGTAGGAGGGACTAGCGGCCAAGAGACCCAGTACTTC
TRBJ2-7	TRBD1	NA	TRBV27	CASSRQGYEQYF	TGTGCCAGCAGTCGACAGGGATACGAGCAGTACTTC
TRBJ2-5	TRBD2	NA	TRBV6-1	CASSEGLAASQETQYF	TGTGCCAGCAGTGAAGGGCTAGCGGCATCCCAAGAGACCCAGTACTTC
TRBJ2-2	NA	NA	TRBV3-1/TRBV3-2	CASSHMTGNTGELFF	TGTGCCAGCAGCCACATGACAGGGAACACCGGGGAGCTGTTTTTT
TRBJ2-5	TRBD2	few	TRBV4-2	CASSQVASGRASETQYF	TGTGCCAGCAGCCAAGTCGCTAGCGGGAGGGCCAGTGAGACCCAGTACTTC
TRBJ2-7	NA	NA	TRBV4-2	CASSQDGRPPGYEQYF	TGTGCCAGCAGCCAAGATGGGAGACCCCCGGGCTACGAGCAGTACTTC
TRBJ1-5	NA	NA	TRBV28	CASSLHTGTYSNQPQHF	TGTGCCAGCAGTTTACACACCGGGACATATAGCAATCAGCCCCAGCATTTT
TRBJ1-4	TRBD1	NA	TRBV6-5	CASATGGFEKLFF	TGTGCCAGCGCGACAGGGGGCTTTGAAAAACTGTTTTTT
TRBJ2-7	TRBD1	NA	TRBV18	CASSPRQGISYEQYF	TGTGCCAGCTCACCGAGACAGGGAATCTCCTACGAGCAGTACTTC
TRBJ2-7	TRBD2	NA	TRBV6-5	CASRKGLAAYEQYF	TGTGCCAGCAGGAAGGGACTAGCGGCCTACGAGCAGTACTTC
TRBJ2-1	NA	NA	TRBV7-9	CASSFVRSRMYEQFF	TGTGCCAGCAGCTTCGTTCGGTCCCGAATGTATGAGCAGTTCTTC
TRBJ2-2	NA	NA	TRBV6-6	CASTRDTTGELFF	TGTGCCAGCACCAGGGATACCACCGGGGAGCTGTTTTTT
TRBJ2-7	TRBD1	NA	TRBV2	CASSEGDSQIYEQYF	TGTGCCAGCAGTGAAGGGGACAGCCAAATCTACGAGCAGTACTTC
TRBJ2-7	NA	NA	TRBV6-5	CASTPGAEPYEQYF	TGTGCCAGCACTCCGGGAGCAGAACCCTACGAGCAGTACTTC
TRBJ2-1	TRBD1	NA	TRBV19	CASSRTGGRNEQFF	TGTGCCAGTAGTAGGACAGGGGGTCGCAATGAGCAGTTCTTC
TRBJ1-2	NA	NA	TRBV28	CASRYTGTEGYTF	TGTGCCAGCAGGTACACAGGGACGGAGGGCTACACCTTC
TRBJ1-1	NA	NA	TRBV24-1	CATSDQGGRTEAFF	TGTGCCACCAGTGATCAGGGAGGGAGGACTGAAGCTTTCTTT
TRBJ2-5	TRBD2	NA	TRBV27	CASSFLAGGQETQYF	TGTGCCAGCAGTTTCCTAGCGGGGGGCCAAGAGACCCAGTACTTC
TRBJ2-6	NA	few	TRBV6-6	CASSLGDKMNSGANVLTF	TGTGCCAGCAGTCTCGGGGACAAAATGAACTCTGGGGCCAACGTCCTGACTTTC
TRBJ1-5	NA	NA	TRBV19	CASTTRDNQPQHF	TGTGCCAGTACCACCAGGGACAATCAGCCCCAGCATTTT
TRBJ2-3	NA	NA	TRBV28	CASGGSYYTDTQYF	TGTGCCAGCGGGGGCAGCTATTACACAGATACGCAGTATTTT
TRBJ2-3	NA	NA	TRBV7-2	CASSLVHAVADTQYF	TGTGCCAGCAGCTTAGTCCACGCGGTGGCAGATACGCAGTATTTT
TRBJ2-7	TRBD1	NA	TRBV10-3	CAIRPKGQGVAYEQYF	TGTGCCATCAGACCAAAGGGACAGGGGGTAGCCTACGAGCAGTACTTC
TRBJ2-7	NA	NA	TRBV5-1	CASSLDADRFMYF	TGCGCCAGCAGCTTGGATGCTGACAGGTTTATGTACTTC
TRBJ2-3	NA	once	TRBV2	CASILDTTSTDTQYF	TGTGCCAGCATCCTGGACACTACCAGCACAGATACGCAGTATTTT
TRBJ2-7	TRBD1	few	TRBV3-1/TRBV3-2	CASSQTPGQGCYF	TGTGCCAGCAGCCAAACGCCGGGACAGGGCTGTTACTTC
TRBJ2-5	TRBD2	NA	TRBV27	CASSLPGLAGPRGTQYF	TGTGCCAGCAGTTTACCGGGACTAGCGGGACCTCGGGGGACCCAGTACTTC
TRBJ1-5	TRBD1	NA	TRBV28	CASRRGQGGQPQHF	TGTGCCAGCAGGCGTGGACAGGGCGGCCAGCCCCAGCATTTT
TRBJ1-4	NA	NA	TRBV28	CASSLSGGGEKLFF	TGTGCCAGCAGTTTATCCGGGGGAGGAGAAAAACTGTTTTTT
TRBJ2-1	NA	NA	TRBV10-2	CASSAGRIHEQFF	TGCGCCAGCAGTGCGGGGAGGATCCATGAGCAGTTCTTC
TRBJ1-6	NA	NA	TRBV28	CASSSHPPGHLNSPLHF	TGTGCCAGCAGTTCTCACCCCCCAGGACACCTAAATTCACCCCTCCACTTT
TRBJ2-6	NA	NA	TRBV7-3	CASSLTIPGYGANVLTF	TGTGCCAGCAGCTTAACCATTCCCGGGTATGGGGCCAACGTCCTGACTTTC
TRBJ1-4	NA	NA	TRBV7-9	CASSLYFTLNEKLFF	TGTGCCAGCAGCTTATATTTTACTCTAAATGAAAAACTGTTTTTT
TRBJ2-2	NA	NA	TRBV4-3	CASSTRVTGELFF	TGCGCCAGCAGCACCAGGGTCACCGGGGAGCTGTTTTTT
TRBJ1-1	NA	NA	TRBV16	CASSQQTQGSEAFF	TGTGCCAGCAGCCAACAAACACAGGGATCTGAAGCTTTCTTT
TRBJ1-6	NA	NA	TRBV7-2	CASSLSQRGNSPLHF	TGTGCCAGCAGCCTCTCCCAGCGGGGTAATTCACCCCTCCACTTT
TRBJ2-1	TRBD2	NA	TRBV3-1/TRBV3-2	CASSRTSGQQGQFF	TGTGCCAGCAGCCGGACTAGCGGGCAGCAGGGGCAGTTCTTC
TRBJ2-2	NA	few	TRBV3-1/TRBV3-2	CARNCGAGELFF	TGTGCCAGGAACTGTGGTGCCGGGGAGCTGTTTTTT
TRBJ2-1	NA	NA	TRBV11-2	CASSSTRGNEQFF	TGTGCCAGCAGCTCGACTAGAGGCAATGAGCAGTTCTTC
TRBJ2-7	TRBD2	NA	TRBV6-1	CASSGLAGVGVNEQYF	TGTGCCAGCAGTGGGCTAGCGGGAGTGGGGGTCAACGAGCAGTACTTC
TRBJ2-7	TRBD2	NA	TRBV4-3	CASSQDLAGGSLNEQYF	TGCGCCAGCAGCCAAGACCTAGCGGGAGGTTCCCTCAACGAGCAGTACTTC
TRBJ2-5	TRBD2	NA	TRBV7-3	CASSRGLVETQYF	TGTGCCAGCAGCAGGGGACTAGTCGAGACCCAGTACTTC
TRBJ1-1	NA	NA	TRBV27	CASTQRGGIVTEAFF	TGTGCCAGCACCCAACGCGGGGGGATAGTCACTGAAGCTTTCTTT
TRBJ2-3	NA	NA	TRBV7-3	CASSLMASTDTQYF	TGTGCCAGCAGCTTAATGGCCAGCACAGATACGCAGTATTTT
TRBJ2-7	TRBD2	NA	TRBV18	CASSPGLEGEQYF	TGTGCCAGCTCACCGGGACTAGAAGGCGAGCAGTACTTC
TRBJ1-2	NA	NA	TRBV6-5	CASSYSAVYGYTF	TGTGCCAGCAGTTACTCGGCAGTCTATGGCTACACCTTC